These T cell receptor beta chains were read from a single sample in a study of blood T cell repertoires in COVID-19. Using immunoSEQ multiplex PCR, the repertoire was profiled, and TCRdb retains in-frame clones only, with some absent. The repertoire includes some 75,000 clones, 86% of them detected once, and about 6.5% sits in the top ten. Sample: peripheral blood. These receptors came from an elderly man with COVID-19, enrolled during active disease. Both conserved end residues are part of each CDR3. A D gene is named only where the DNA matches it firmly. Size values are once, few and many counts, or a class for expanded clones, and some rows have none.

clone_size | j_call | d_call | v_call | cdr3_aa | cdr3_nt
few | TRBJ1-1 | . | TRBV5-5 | CASSSMGGNTEAFF | TGTGCCAGCAGCTCCATGGGGGGGAACACTGAAGCTTTCTTT
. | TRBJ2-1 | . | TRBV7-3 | CASSLTSTKGGQFF | TGTGCCAGCAGCTTAACTTCGACTAAGGGAGGGCAGTTCTTC
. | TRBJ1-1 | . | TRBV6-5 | CASSNLDRTTEAFF | TGTGCCAGCAGTAACCTCGACAGGACCACTGAAGCTTTCTTT
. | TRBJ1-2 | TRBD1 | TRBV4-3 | CASSQDLQGDHGYTF | TGCGCCAGCAGCCAAGACCTACAGGGGGACCATGGCTACACCTTC
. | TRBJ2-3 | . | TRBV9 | CASSVAGTDTQYF | TGTGCCAGCAGCGTAGCCGGGACAGATACGCAGTATTTT
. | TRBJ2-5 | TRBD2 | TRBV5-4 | CASSHASGRETQYF | TGTGCCAGCAGCCACGCTAGCGGGAGAGAGACCCAGTACTTC
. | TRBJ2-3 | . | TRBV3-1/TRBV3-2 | CASSQEGSDTDTQYF | TGTGCCAGCAGCCAAGAGGGCTCCGACACAGATACGCAGTATTTT
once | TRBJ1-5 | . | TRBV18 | CASSPQKEQPQHF | TGTGCCAGCTCACCACAGAAGGAGCAGCCCCAGCATTTT
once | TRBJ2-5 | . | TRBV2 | CASSERTPPEETQYF | TGTGCCAGCAGTGAAAGGACACCACCCGAAGAGACCCAGTACTTC
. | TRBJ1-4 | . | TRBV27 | CASRLRDTANEKLFF | TGTGCCAGCAGGCTCCGGGACACTGCTAATGAAAAACTGTTTTTT
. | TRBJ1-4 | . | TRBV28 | CASSLRGNPTNEKLFF | TGTGCCAGCAGTTTACGGGGGAACCCAACTAATGAAAAACTGTTTTTT
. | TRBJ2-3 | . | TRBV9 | CASSVGHSTDTQYF | TGTGCCAGCAGCGTGGGACATAGCACAGATACGCAGTATTTT
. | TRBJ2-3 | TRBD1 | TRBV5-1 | CASSLRTGGRDTQYF | TGCGCCAGCAGCTTGAGGACAGGGGGTCGAGATACGCAGTATTTT
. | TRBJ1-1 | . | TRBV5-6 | CASSGFPGAAFF | TGTGCCAGCAGCGGATTCCCGGGTGCAGCTTTCTTT
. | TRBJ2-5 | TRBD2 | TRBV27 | CASSLFPFSGGPPQETQYF | TGTGCCAGCAGTTTATTCCCCTTTAGCGGGGGGCCCCCCCAAGAGACCCAGTACTTC
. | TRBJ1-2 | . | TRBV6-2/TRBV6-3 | CASSGGYSYGYTF | TGTGCCAGCAGCGGGGGGTACAGCTATGGCTACACCTTC
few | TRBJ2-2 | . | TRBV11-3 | CASTANTGELFF | TGTGCCAGCACCGCGAACACCGGGGAGCTGTTTTTT
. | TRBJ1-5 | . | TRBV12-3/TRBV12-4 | CASSPRQDQPQHF | TGTGCCAGCAGCCCAAGACAGGACCAGCCCCAGCATTTT
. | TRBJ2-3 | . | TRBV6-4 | CASSVSNTDTQYF | TGTGCCAGCAGTGTGAGCAACACAGATACGCAGTATTTT
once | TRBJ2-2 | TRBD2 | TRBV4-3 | CASSQDIAGRTGELFF | TGCGCCAGCAGCCAAGATATAGCGGGGAGGACCGGGGAGCTGTTTTTT
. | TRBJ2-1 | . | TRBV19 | CASSMGLTSYNEQFF | TGTGCCAGTAGTATGGGGCTGACCTCCTACAATGAGCAGTTCTTC
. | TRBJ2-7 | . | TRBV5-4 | CASSLEGASYEQYF | TGTGCCAGCAGCTTGGAAGGAGCTTCCTACGAGCAGTACTTC
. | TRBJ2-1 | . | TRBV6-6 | CASSRFLGAGTAYSYNEQFF | TGTGCCAGCAGTCGTTTTTTGGGGGCCGGGACCGCCTACTCCTACAATGAGCAGTTCTTC
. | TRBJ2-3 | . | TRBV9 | CASSFRTGRATDTQYF | TGTGCCAGCAGCTTTCGGACAGGGAGGGCTACAGATACGCAGTATTTT
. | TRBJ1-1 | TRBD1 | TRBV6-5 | CASRGTGWTTEAFF | TGTGCCAGCAGAGGGACAGGGTGGACTACTGAAGCTTTCTTT
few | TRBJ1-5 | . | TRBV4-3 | CASSQLPPVSRGNQPQHF | TGCGCCAGCAGCCAACTCCCCCCTGTTTCCAGGGGCAATCAGCCCCAGCATTTT
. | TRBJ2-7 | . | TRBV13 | CASSPSRVGGEKKQYF | TGTGCCAGCAGTCCTTCCAGGGTAGGCGGTGAAAAAAAGCAGTACTTC
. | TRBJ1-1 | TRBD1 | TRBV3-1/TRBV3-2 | CASSGQGRTEAFF | TGTGCCAGCAGCGGACAGGGGAGGACTGAAGCTTTCTTT
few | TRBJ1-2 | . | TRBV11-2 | CASSRTEIRYGYTF | TGTGCCAGCAGCCGGACAGAGATCCGCTATGGCTACACCTTC
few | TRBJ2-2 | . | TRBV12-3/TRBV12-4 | CASSFSAGELFF | TGTGCCAGCAGTTTTAGTGCCGGGGAGCTGTTTTTT
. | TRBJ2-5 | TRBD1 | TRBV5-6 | CASSARQGTQTQYF | TGTGCCAGCAGCGCCAGACAGGGGACGCAGACCCAGTACTTC
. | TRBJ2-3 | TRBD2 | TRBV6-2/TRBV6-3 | CASSSKRGPADTQYF | TGTGCCAGCAGCTCTAAGCGGGGGCCGGCGGATACGCAGTATTTT
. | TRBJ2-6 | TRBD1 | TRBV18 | CASSPQPTGSSGANVLTF | TGTGCCAGCTCACCACAACCGACAGGGAGCTCTGGGGCCAACGTCCTGACTTTC
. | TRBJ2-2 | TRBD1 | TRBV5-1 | CASSKGQMNTGELFF | TGCGCCAGCAGCAAGGGACAGATGAACACCGGGGAGCTGTTTTTT
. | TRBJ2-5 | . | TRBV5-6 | CASSLFPQETQYF | TGTGCCAGCAGCTTATTTCCGCAAGAGACCCAGTACTTC
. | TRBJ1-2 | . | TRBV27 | CASSSGGNYGYTF | TGTGCCAGCAGCTCGGGGGGGAACTATGGCTACACCTTC
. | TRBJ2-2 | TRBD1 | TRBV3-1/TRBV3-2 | CASSAHRGAGELFF | TGTGCCAGCAGCGCGCACAGGGGGGCGGGGGAGCTGTTTTTT
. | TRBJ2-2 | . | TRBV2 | CASSPGGFSGELFF | TGTGCCAGCAGCCCAGGGGGGTTCTCCGGGGAGCTGTTTTTT
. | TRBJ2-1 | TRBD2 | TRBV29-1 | CSVVGGGEQFF | TGCAGCGTTGTTGGCGGGGGGGAGCAGTTCTTC
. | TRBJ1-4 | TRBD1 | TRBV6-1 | CASSETGRANEKLFF | TGTGCCAGCAGTGAGACAGGGCGGGCTAATGAAAAACTGTTTTTT
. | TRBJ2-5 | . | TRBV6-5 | CASSLRVQETQYF | TGTGCCAGCAGCCTCAGGGTACAGGAGACCCAGTACTTC
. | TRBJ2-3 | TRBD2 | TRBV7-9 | CASSLGLADSTDTQYF | TGTGCCAGCAGCTTAGGACTAGCGGATAGCACAGATACGCAGTATTTT
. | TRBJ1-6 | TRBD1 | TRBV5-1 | CASSLAGQGRSPLHF | TGCGCCAGCAGCTTGGCGGGACAGGGGAGATCACCCCTCCACTTT
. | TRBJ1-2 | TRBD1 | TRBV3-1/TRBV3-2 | CAPDRGQRGYTF | TGTGCCCCTGACAGGGGGCAACGCGGCTACACCTTC
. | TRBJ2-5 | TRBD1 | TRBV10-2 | CASSRGRFETQYF | TGCGCCAGCAGCAGGGGGCGCTTCGAGACCCAGTACTTC
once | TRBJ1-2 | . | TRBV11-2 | CASSLGWGQGITNYGYTF | TGTGCCAGCAGCTTAGGATGGGGTCAGGGTATAACTAACTATGGCTACACCTTC
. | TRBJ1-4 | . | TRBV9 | CASSLHAANEKLFF | TGTGCCAGCAGCCTTCATGCGGCTAATGAAAAACTGTTTTTT
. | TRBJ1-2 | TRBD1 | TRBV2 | CASSGNRGEGYTF | TGTGCCAGCAGTGGTAACAGGGGAGAAGGCTACACCTTC
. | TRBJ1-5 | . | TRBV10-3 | CAISGFGGNQPQHF | TGTGCCATCAGTGGCTTCGGGGGCAATCAGCCCCAGCATTTT
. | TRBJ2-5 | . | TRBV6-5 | CASSRGGAGVETQYF | TGTGCCAGCAGTAGAGGGGGGGCAGGGGTAGAGACCCAGTACTTC
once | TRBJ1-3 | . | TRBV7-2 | CASSLDSLSGNTIYF | TGTGCCAGCAGCTTAGACAGCCTCTCTGGAAACACCATATATTTT
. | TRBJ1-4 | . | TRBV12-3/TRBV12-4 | CASSYGNEKLFF | TGTGCCAGCAGCTACGGGAATGAAAAACTGTTTTTT
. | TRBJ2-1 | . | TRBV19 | CASSIVGGYNEQFF | TGTGCCAGTAGTATTGTGGGAGGATACAATGAGCAGTTCTTC
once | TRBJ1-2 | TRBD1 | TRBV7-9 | CASSLGQGPLHGYTF | TGTGCCAGCAGCTTGGGACAGGGACCTCTTCATGGCTACACCTTC
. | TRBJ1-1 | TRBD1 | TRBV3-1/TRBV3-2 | CASSRTGLTEAFF | TGTGCCAGCAGCAGGACAGGCCTCACTGAAGCTTTCTTT
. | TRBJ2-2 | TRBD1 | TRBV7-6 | CASSLGAGTGLTGELFF | TGTGCCAGCAGCTTAGGCGCCGGGACAGGGTTGACCGGGGAGCTGTTTTTT
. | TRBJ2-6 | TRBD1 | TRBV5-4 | CASSSQGAGANVLTF | TGTGCCAGCAGCTCCCAGGGGGCTGGGGCCAACGTCCTGACTTTC
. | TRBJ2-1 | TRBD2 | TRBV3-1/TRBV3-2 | CASSQDSGTSGSASEQFF | TGTGCCAGCAGCCAAGATTCCGGGACTAGCGGGTCCGCAAGTGAGCAGTTCTTC
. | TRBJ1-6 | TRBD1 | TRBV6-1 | CASSEWQGAKNSPLHF | TGTGCCAGCAGTGAATGGCAGGGGGCGAAGAATTCACCCCTCCACTTT
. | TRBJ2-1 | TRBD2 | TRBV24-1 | CATSDPGRGGNEQFF | TGTGCCACCAGTGATCCCGGGAGGGGGGGCAATGAGCAGTTCTTC